The rows below give T cell receptor beta chains drawn from one sample of a study of T cells in localized non-small cell lung cancer. The table came from immunoSEQ multiplex PCR; TCRdb's copy has only in-frame clones and leaves some out. The sample has under 35,000 clones; about 80% are singletons. The material was peripheral blood, obtained before any cancer treatment. These receptors were taken from a male donor at least 60 years old with stage II squamous cell lung carcinoma. Both conserved end residues are part of each CDR3. A D gene is named only where the DNA matches it firmly. Expanded clones are given a class, and other clones once, few, many or no size at all.

clone_size,v_call,d_call,j_call,cdr3_aa,cdr3_nt
NA,TRBV30,NA,TRBJ1-2,CAWGTQPLDGYTF,TGTGCCTGGGGGACCCAACCTCTGGACGGCTACACCTTC
NA,TRBV6-6,NA,TRBJ1-1,CASSYDRIYTEAFF,TGTGCCAGCAGTTACGACCGGATTTACACTGAAGCTTTCTTT
few,TRBV5-6,NA,TRBJ2-1,CASSPENKDEQFF,TGTGCCAGCAGCCCAGAGAACAAGGATGAGCAGTTCTTC
NA,TRBV2,NA,TRBJ2-5,CASSEGYQGETQYF,TGTGCCAGCAGTGAAGGGTACCAAGGAGAGACCCAGTACTTC
NA,TRBV7-8,NA,TRBJ1-1,CASSSSNTEAFF,TGTGCCAGCAGCTCATCGAACACTGAAGCTTTCTTT
NA,TRBV6-5,NA,TRBJ1-5,CATRGAAYNQPQHF,TGTGCCACCCGGGGGGCGGCATACAATCAGCCCCAGCATTTT
NA,TRBV7-9,TRBD1,TRBJ2-1,CASRPTGTGGRNEQFF,TGTGCCAGCAGACCGACCGGGACAGGGGGCCGGAATGAGCAGTTCTTC
NA,TRBV2,NA,TRBJ2-7,CASSGEYEQYF,TGTGCCAGCAGTGGGGAATACGAGCAGTACTTC
once,TRBV18,NA,TRBJ2-1,CASSPSTGQGYNEQFF,TGTGCCAGCTCACCGTCCACAGGGCAGGGGTACAATGAGCAGTTCTTC
once,TRBV27,NA,TRBJ1-3,CASRPGISGNTIYF,TGTGCCAGCAGGCCAGGGATTTCTGGAAACACCATATATTTT
NA,TRBV5-6,TRBD2,TRBJ2-2,CASSSGTSITGELFF,TGTGCCAGCAGCTCCGGGACTAGCATCACCGGGGAGCTGTTTTTT
NA,TRBV5-1,NA,TRBJ1-1,CASSLQGMNTEAFF,TGCGCCAGCAGCTTGCAGGGGATGAACACTGAAGCTTTCTTT
NA,TRBV5-1,NA,TRBJ2-7,CASSLGGIGNYEQYF,TGCGCCAGCAGCTTGGGCGGGATAGGAAACTACGAGCAGTACTTC
few,TRBV18,TRBD2,TRBJ2-1,CASSLGLGLDEQFF,TGTGCCAGCTCACTTGGACTAGGTTTGGATGAGCAGTTCTTC
NA,TRBV30,TRBD1,TRBJ2-7,CAWSGQGAWYEQYF,TGTGCCTGGAGTGGTCAGGGGGCTTGGTACGAGCAGTACTTC
NA,TRBV11-1,TRBD1,TRBJ2-1,CASSLGDRGGHEQFF,TGTGCCAGCAGCTTAGGGGACAGGGGGGGCCATGAGCAGTTCTTC
NA,TRBV15,TRBD1,TRBJ1-4,CATSRVGTGQEKLFF,TGTGCCACCAGCAGAGTAGGGACAGGGCAGGAAAAACTGTTTTTT
NA,TRBV5-1,NA,TRBJ1-1,CASSRGSLEGTEAFF,TGCGCCAGCAGCCGGGGGTCTCTTGAAGGCACTGAAGCTTTCTTT
NA,TRBV18,TRBD2,TRBJ2-7,CASSAGSGKYEQYF,TGTGCCAGCTCGGCCGGCAGCGGGAAATACGAGCAGTACTTC
NA,TRBV19,NA,TRBJ1-4,CASRGDATNEKLFF,TGTGCCAGTAGGGGGGATGCAACTAATGAAAAACTGTTTTTT
few,TRBV5-4,NA,TRBJ2-3,CASSPYGTDTQYF,TGTGCCAGCAGCCCGTACGGCACAGATACGCAGTATTTT
NA,TRBV25-1,NA,TRBJ1-1,CASSEWAGANTEAFF,TGTGCCAGCAGTGAATGGGCAGGGGCGAACACTGAAGCTTTCTTT
NA,TRBV25-1,TRBD1,TRBJ2-1,CASGKPGQGNNEQFF,TGTGCCAGCGGAAAACCGGGACAGGGTAACAATGAGCAGTTCTTC
once,TRBV21-1,NA,TRBJ2-3,CASSKVLAGRGTDTQYF,TGTGCCAGCAGCAAAGTACTGGCGGGGAGGGGCACAGATACGCAGTATTTT